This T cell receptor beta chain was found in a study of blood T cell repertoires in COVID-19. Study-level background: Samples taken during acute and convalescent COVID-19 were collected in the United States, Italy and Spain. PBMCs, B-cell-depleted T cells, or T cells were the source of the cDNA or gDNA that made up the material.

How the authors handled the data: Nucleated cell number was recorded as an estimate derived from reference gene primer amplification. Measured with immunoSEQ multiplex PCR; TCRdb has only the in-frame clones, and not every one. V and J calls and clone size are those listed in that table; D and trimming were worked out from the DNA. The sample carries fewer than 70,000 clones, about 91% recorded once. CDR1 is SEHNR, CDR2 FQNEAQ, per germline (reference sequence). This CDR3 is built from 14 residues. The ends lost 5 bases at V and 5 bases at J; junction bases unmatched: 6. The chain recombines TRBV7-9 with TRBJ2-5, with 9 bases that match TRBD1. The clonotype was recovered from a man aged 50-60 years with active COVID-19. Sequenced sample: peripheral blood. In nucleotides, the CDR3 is TGTGCCAGCAGCCCGGGACAGGGCAGCGAGACCCAGTACTTC. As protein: CASSPGQGSETQYF.